Shown below are 3 T cell receptor beta chains from a single sample sequenced in a study of blood T cell repertoires in COVID-19. This table comes from immunoSEQ multiplex PCR, and its TCRdb copy is limited to in-frame clones, with some not included. The sample includes about 280,000 clones, roughly 85% of them seen just once. The sequenced sample consisted of peripheral blood. These TCRs come from a woman aged 45 to 65 who had recovered from COVID-19.

V is TRBV30 and J is TRBJ1-2; D is uncertain. The CDR3 extends over 13 amino acids. Looked up from germline, CDR1 is GTSNPN and CDR2 is SVGIG (reference sequence). Trimming took 0 bases from V and 4 from J, leaving 9 bases between them. Here the CDR3 DNA reads TGTGCCTGGAGTGTTGAGGCGTCCTATGGCTACACCTTC. Translating it yields CAWSVEASYGYTF.

The V and J genes are TRBV7-2 and TRBJ1-2, with 10 bases aligning to TRBD1. V lost 5 bases to trimming and J lost 4 bases; unmatched junction nucleotides: 4. The CDR3 has 14 residues. Germline V CDR1 and CDR2: SGHTA, FQGNSA. The CDR3 DNA sequence: TGTGCCAGCAGCACCCGGGACAGGGGCTATGGCTACACCTTC. This translates into CASSTRDRGYGYTF.

This chain joins TRBV5-5 and TRBJ2-3; D possibly corresponds to TRBD2 (5 bases). CDR1 and CDR2 from the germline V gene are SGHKS and YYEKEE (reference sequence). The CDR3 has 14 amino acids. V was cut by 4 bases and J by 2 bases, with 11 bases left in between. The CDR3, as DNA: TGTGCCAGCAGCCTGTCCGGACTCACAGATACGCAGTATTTT. Translating gives CASSLSGLTDTQYF.